This T cell receptor (beta chain) comes out of a study of identical twins. Points from the study as a whole: With monozygotic twins, out-of-frame TCR alpha sharing exceeded what models estimated.

Donors uniformly comprised healthy Caucasians. Template switching created a universal primer site, and the cDNA included unique molecular identifiers. TCRdb itself ran the 5' RACE reads through MiXCR, one entry per CDR3 protein. This table has 450,000 or so distinct CDR3 sequences, 11% to 15% appearing once. CDR3 length equals 16 residues. The V and J ends lost 3 bases and 4 bases, in that order; junction bases with no gene match: 8. The V gene's germline CDR1 is SGHKS and CDR2 YYEKEE (reference sequence). Note on this clonotype: Antigen unknown.

This sample was also put to use in a study of yellow fever vaccine responses in identical twins.

Input material: CD4+ T cells sorted from blood. The sequence came from a woman under 30 in good health. The V and J genes are TRBV5-5 and TRBJ2-5, with TRBD2 matching over 11 bases. The CDR3 DNA reads TGTGCCAGCAGCTCGGCGATACTAGCGGGGGCAGAGACCCAGTACTTC. Protein product: CASSSAILAGAETQYF. Filled out from reference TRBV5-5 and TRBJ2-5, the complete variable domain reads DAGVTQSPTHLIKTRGQQVTLRCSPISGHKSVSWYQQVLGQGPQFIFQYYEKEERGRGNFPDRFSARQFPNYSSELNVNALLLGDSALYLCASSSAILAGAETQYFGPGTRLLVL.